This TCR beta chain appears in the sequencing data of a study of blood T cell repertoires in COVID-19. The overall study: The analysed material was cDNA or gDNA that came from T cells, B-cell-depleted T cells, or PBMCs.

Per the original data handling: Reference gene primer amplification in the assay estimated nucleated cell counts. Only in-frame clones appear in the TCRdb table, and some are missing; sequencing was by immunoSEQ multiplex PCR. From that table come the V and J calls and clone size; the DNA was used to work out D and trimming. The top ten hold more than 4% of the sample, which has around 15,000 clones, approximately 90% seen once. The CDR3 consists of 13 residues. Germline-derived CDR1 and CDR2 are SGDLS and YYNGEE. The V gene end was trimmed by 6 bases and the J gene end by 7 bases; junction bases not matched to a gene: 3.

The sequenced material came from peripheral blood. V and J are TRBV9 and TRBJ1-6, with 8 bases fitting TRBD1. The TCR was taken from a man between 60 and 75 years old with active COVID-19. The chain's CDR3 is CASNGQGNSPLHF. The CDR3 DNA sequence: TGTGCCAGCAACGGACAGGGCAATTCACCCCTCCACTTT. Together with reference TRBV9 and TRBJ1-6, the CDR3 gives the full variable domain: DSGVTQTPKHLITATGQRVTLRCSPRSGDLSVYWYQQSLDQGLQFLIQYYNGEERAKGNILERFSAQQFPDLHSELNLSSLELGDSALYFCASNGQGNSPLHFGNGTRLTVT.